This T cell receptor beta chain derives from a study of prognosis after radiotherapy for stage I lung cancer. Across the whole study: Enrolled patients comprised approximately 14 with newly diagnosed primary stage I lung tumors and a few with oligometastatic NSCLC after surgical resection of the primary tumor. Across the cohort, concurrent therapy accompanying stereotactic body radiotherapy was administered to no patient. Notes on the study in general: Reportedly, the usage of TRBV and TRBJ genes was not the same in patients with and without metastases.

This clonotype was detected ten times or more. Antigen specificity is unknown. Peripheral blood samples of roughly 6 milliliters were drawn at each of two time points. Per the germline V gene, CDR1 is SGHVS and CDR2 is FQNEAQ. This CDR3 comprises 16 residues. Trimming left V 1 base short and J 0 bases short, with 10 bases between. Genomic DNA was the source, and TCR beta CDR3 was amplified from it by two-round multiplex PCR. The authors ran first-round PCR with primers specific to each TRBV and TRBJ gene. TCRdb re-analysed the multiplex PCR reads in MiXCR, keeping a single row per CDR3 protein. The sample includes 15,000 or so distinct CDR3 sequences, about 46% seen only once; the top ten take less than 50%.

The sequence derives from a donor of 50 years or more with non-small cell lung cancer. V gene TRBV7-8 combines with J gene TRBJ1-5; maybe TRBD1 (5 bases). Sequencing was performed on PBMCs, taken before or after stereotactic body radiation therapy (not recorded which). The CDR3 region has the DNA TGTGCCAGCAGCTTAGGAGGGAGGGGTAGCAATCAGCCCCAGCATTTT. It yields the protein CASSLGGRGSNQPQHF. The complete variable domain, with remaining parts taken from reference TRBV7-8 and TRBJ1-5, reads GAGVSQSPRYKVAKRGQDVALRCDPISGHVSLFWYQQALGQGPEFLTYFQNEAQLDKSGLPSDRFFAERPEGSVSTLKIQRTQQEDSAVYLCASSLGGRGSNQPQHFGDGTRLSIL.